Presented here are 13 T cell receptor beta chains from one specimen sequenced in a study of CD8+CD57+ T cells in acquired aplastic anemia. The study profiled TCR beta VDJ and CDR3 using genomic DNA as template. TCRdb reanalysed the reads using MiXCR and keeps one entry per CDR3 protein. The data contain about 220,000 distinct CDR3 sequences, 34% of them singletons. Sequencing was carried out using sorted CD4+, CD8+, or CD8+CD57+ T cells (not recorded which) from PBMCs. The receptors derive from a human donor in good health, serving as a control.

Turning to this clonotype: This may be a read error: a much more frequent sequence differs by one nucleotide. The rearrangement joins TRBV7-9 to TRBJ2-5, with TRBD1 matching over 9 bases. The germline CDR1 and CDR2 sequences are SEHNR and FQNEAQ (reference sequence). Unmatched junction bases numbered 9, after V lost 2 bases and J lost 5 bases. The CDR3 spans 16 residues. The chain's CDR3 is CASSLRTGGDRETQYF. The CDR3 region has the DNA TGTGCCAGCAGCTTAAGAACAGGGGGCGATCGTGAGACCCAGTACTTC.

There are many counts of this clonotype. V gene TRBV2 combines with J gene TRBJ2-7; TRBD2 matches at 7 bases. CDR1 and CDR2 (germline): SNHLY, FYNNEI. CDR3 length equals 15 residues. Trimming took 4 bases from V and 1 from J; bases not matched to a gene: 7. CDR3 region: CASSVDREVSYEQYF. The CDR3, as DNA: TGTGCCAGCAGTGTCGATCGGGAGGTTTCCTACGAGCAGTACTTC. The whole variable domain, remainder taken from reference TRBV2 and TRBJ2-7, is EPEVTQTPSHQVTQMGQEVILRCVPISNHLYFYWYRQILGQKVEFLVSFYNNEISEKSEIFDDQFSVERPDGSNFTLKIRSTKLEDSAMYFCASSVDREVSYEQYFGPGTRLTVT.

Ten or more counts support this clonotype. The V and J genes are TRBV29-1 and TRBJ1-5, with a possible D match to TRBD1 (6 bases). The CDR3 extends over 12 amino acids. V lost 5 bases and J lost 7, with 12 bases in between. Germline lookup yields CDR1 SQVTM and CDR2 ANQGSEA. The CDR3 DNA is TGCAGCGTTCTGACAGGAACGCAGCCCCAGCATTTT. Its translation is CSVLTGTQPQHF.

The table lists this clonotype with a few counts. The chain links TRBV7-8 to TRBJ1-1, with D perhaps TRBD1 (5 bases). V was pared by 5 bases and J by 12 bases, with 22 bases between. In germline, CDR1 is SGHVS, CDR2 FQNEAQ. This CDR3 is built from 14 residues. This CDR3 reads CASSPDRGPGGTFF. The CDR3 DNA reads TGTGCCAGCAGCCCTGACCGGGGCCCCGGGGGAACTTTCTTT.

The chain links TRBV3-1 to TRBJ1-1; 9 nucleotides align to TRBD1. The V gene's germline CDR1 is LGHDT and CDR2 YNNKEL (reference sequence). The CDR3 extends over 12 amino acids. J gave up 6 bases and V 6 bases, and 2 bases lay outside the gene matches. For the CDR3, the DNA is TGTGCCAGCAGTCGACAGGGGGCTGAAGCTTTCTTT. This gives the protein CASSRQGAEAFF.

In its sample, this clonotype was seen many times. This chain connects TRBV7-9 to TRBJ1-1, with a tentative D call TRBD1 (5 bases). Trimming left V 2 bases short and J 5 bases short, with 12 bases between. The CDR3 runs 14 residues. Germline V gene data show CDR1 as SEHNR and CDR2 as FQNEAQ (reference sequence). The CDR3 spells CASSLSRGGTEAFF. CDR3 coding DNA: TGTGCCAGCAGCTTAAGTAGGGGTGGGACTGAAGCTTTCTTT.

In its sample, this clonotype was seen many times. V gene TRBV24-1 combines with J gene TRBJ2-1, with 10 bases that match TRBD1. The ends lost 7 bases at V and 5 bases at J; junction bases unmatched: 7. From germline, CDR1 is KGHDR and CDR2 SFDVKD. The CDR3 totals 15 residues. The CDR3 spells CATSGGQGRNNEQFF. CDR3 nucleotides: TGTGCCACCAGCGGGGGACAGGGGCGAAACAATGAGCAGTTCTTC.

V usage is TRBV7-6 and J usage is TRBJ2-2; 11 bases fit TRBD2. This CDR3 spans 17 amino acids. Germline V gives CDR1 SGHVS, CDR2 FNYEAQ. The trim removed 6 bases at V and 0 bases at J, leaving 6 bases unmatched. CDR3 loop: CASRMGLAAPNTGELFF. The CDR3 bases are TGTGCCAGCAGAATGGGACTAGCGGCCCCGAACACCGGGGAGCTGTTTTTT. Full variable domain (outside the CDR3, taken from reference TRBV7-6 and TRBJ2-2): GAGVSQSPRYKVTKRGQDVALRCDPISGHVSLYWYRQALGQGPEFLTYFNYEAQQDKSGLPNDRFSAERPEGSISTLTIQRTEQRDSAMYRCASRMGLAAPNTGELFFGEGSRLTVL.

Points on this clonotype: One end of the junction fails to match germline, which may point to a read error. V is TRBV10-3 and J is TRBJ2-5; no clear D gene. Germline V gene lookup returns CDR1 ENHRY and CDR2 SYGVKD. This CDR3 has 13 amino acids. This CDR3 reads CASSALSRETQYF. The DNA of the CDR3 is TGTGCCAGCAGTGCGTTAAGTAGGGAGACCCAGTACTTC.

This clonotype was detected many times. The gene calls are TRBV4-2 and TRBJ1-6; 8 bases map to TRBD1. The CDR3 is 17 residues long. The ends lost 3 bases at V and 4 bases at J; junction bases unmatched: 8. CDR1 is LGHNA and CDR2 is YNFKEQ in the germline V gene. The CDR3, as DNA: TGTGCCAGCAGCCACACTTCGGACAGGGAATATAATTCACCCCTCCACTTT. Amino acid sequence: CASSHTSDREYNSPLHF.

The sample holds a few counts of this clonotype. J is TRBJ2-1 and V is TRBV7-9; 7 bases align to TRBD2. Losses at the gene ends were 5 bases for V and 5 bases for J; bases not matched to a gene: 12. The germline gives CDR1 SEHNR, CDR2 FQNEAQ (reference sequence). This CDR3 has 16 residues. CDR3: CASSPGARTRHNEQFF. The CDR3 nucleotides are TGTGCCAGCAGCCCGGGTGCTCGGACTAGACACAATGAGCAGTTCTTC. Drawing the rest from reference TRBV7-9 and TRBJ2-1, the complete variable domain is DTGVSQNPRHKITKRGQNVTFRCDPISEHNRLYWYRQTLGQGPEFLTYFQNEAQLEKSRLLSDRFSAERPKGSFSTLEIQRTEQGDSAMYLCASSPGARTRHNEQFFGPGTRLTVL.

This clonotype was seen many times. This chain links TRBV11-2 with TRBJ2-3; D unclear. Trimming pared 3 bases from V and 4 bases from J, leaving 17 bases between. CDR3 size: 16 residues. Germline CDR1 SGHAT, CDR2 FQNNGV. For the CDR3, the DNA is TGTGCCAGCAGCTTGAGTAAACAAATGGGCCCAGATACGCAGTATTTT. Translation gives CASSLSKQMGPDTQYF.

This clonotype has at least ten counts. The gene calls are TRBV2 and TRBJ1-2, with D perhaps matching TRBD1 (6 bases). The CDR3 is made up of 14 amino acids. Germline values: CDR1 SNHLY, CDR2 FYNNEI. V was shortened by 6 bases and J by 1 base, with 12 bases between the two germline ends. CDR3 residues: CASRGGAGNYGYTF. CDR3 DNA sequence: TGTGCCAGCAGGGGGGGCGCGGGTAACTATGGCTACACCTTC.